These T cell receptor beta chains were read from a single sample in a study of cytomegalovirus exposure and HLA in healthy donors. TCRdb keeps only in-frame clones here, not all; method: immunoSEQ multiplex PCR. The sample carries some 150,000 clones, almost 80% recorded once. Sample: PBMCs. These receptors originate from a male donor in good health and CMV-seronegative. Each CDR3 is given with its conserved first and last residue. A D gene is named only where the DNA matches it firmly. Only some rows state a clone size, as once, few, many or a class for expanded clones.

clone_size: NA
v_call: TRBV6-1
j_call: TRBJ2-7
d_call: TRBD1
cdr3_aa: CASSRAGGAPYEQYF
cdr3_nt: TGTGCCAGCAGTAGAGCAGGGGGCGCCCCCTACGAGCAGTACTTC

clone_size: NA
v_call: TRBV9
j_call: TRBJ1-1
d_call: NA
cdr3_aa: CASSVGAMNTEAFF
cdr3_nt: TGTGCCAGCAGCGTCGGTGCCATGAACACTGAAGCTTTCTTT

clone_size: NA
v_call: TRBV7-7
j_call: TRBJ1-1
d_call: NA
cdr3_aa: CASSSSEGTEAFF
cdr3_nt: TGTGCCAGCAGCTCCTCGGAGGGCACTGAAGCTTTCTTT

clone_size: NA
v_call: TRBV2
j_call: TRBJ1-2
d_call: NA
cdr3_aa: CASSEMGRERYGYTF
cdr3_nt: TGTGCCAGCAGTGAAATGGGCAGGGAAAGATATGGCTACACCTTC

clone_size: NA
v_call: TRBV10-3
j_call: TRBJ1-3
d_call: TRBD1
cdr3_aa: CAINLQGSGNTIYF
cdr3_nt: TGTGCCATCAACCTACAGGGGTCTGGAAACACCATATATTTT

clone_size: few
v_call: TRBV7-3
j_call: TRBJ1-1
d_call: NA
cdr3_aa: CASSAQGNTEAFF
cdr3_nt: TGTGCCAGCAGCGCACAGGGGAACACTGAAGCTTTCTTT

clone_size: NA
v_call: TRBV2
j_call: TRBJ2-7
d_call: TRBD2
cdr3_aa: CASSFTSGRASEQYF
cdr3_nt: TGTGCCAGCAGTTTTACTAGCGGGAGGGCCTCCGAGCAGTACTTC

clone_size: NA
v_call: TRBV16
j_call: TRBJ2-7
d_call: NA
cdr3_aa: CASTQAAGARYEQYF
cdr3_nt: TGTGCCAGCACCCAGGCGGCGGGGGCCAGATACGAGCAGTACTTC

clone_size: NA
v_call: TRBV15
j_call: TRBJ1-5
d_call: TRBD1
cdr3_aa: CATANRGLGNQPQHF
cdr3_nt: TGTGCCACCGCCAACAGGGGGCTGGGCAATCAGCCCCAGCATTTT

clone_size: once
v_call: TRBV7-9
j_call: TRBJ1-2
d_call: NA
cdr3_aa: CASSLEGALNYGYTF
cdr3_nt: TGTGCCAGCAGCTTAGAAGGGGCCCTTAACTATGGCTACACCTTC

clone_size: NA
v_call: TRBV6-4
j_call: TRBJ2-7
d_call: NA
cdr3_aa: CASSVNSDSYEQYF
cdr3_nt: TGTGCCAGCAGTGTGAATAGCGACTCCTACGAGCAGTACTTC

clone_size: NA
v_call: TRBV7-9
j_call: TRBJ1-1
d_call: TRBD1
cdr3_aa: CASSLAGGAHTEAFF
cdr3_nt: TGTGCCAGCAGCTTAGCAGGGGGCGCGCACACTGAAGCTTTCTTT

clone_size: once
v_call: TRBV6-5
j_call: TRBJ1-2
d_call: NA
cdr3_aa: CASSYGAGGDYGYTF
cdr3_nt: TGTGCCAGCAGTTACGGGGCGGGGGGTGACTATGGCTACACCTTC

clone_size: NA
v_call: TRBV7-8
j_call: TRBJ2-3
d_call: TRBD1
cdr3_aa: CASSPQGRMTDTQYF
cdr3_nt: TGTGCCAGCAGCCCACAGGGGAGAATGACAGATACGCAGTATTTT

clone_size: few
v_call: TRBV4-2
j_call: TRBJ2-1
d_call: TRBD2
cdr3_aa: CASSQDGTSGYNEQFF
cdr3_nt: TGTGCCAGCAGCCAAGATGGGACTAGCGGGTACAATGAGCAGTTCTTC

clone_size: once
v_call: TRBV7-2
j_call: TRBJ1-2
d_call: TRBD1
cdr3_aa: CASRPGQASGYTF
cdr3_nt: TGTGCCAGCAGGCCTGGACAGGCGTCTGGCTACACCTTC

clone_size: once
v_call: TRBV9
j_call: TRBJ1-5
d_call: TRBD1
cdr3_aa: CASSDGQGVNQPQHF
cdr3_nt: TGTGCCAGCAGCGACGGACAGGGGGTCAATCAGCCCCAGCATTTT

clone_size: few
v_call: TRBV6-1
j_call: TRBJ2-5
d_call: NA
cdr3_aa: CASTQSRGETQYF
cdr3_nt: TGTGCCAGCACCCAGAGTAGGGGAGAGACCCAGTACTTC

clone_size: NA
v_call: TRBV11-3
j_call: TRBJ2-5
d_call: NA
cdr3_aa: CASSLAPDSPGGETQYF
cdr3_nt: TGTGCCAGCAGCTTAGCCCCGGACAGCCCGGGGGGAGAGACCCAGTACTTC

clone_size: NA
v_call: TRBV7-2
j_call: TRBJ1-2
d_call: NA
cdr3_aa: CASSLRTENYGYTF
cdr3_nt: TGTGCCAGCAGCCTCCGGACAGAAAACTATGGCTACACCTTC

clone_size: NA
v_call: TRBV27
j_call: TRBJ2-6
d_call: NA
cdr3_aa: CASSLSRGNVLTF
cdr3_nt: TGTGCCAGCAGTTTATCACGGGGCAACGTCCTGACTTTC

clone_size: NA
v_call: TRBV5-1
j_call: TRBJ1-5
d_call: TRBD1
cdr3_aa: CASSLGGQGDQPQHF
cdr3_nt: TGCGCCAGCAGCTTGGGGGGACAGGGGGATCAGCCCCAGCATTTT

clone_size: NA
v_call: TRBV11-2
j_call: TRBJ2-7
d_call: TRBD1
cdr3_aa: CASSGLRDSTYEQYF
cdr3_nt: TGTGCCAGCAGCGGCCTACGGGACAGTACCTACGAGCAGTACTTC

clone_size: NA
v_call: TRBV5-8
j_call: TRBJ2-1
d_call: TRBD2
cdr3_aa: CASSLGLASYNEQFF
cdr3_nt: TGTGCCAGCAGCTTGGGACTAGCTTCCTACAATGAGCAGTTCTTC

clone_size: NA
v_call: TRBV9
j_call: TRBJ1-1
d_call: NA
cdr3_aa: CASSVAGRGNTEAFF
cdr3_nt: TGTGCCAGCAGCGTAGCGGGGCGGGGGAACACTGAAGCTTTCTTT

clone_size: NA
v_call: TRBV5-4
j_call: TRBJ2-5
d_call: NA
cdr3_aa: CASSQDSRTPTQYF
cdr3_nt: TGTGCCAGCAGCCAGGACTCACGGACGCCGACCCAGTACTTC

clone_size: once
v_call: TRBV2
j_call: TRBJ1-2
d_call: NA
cdr3_aa: CASSEVLDSRYGYTF
cdr3_nt: TGTGCCAGCAGTGAAGTCCTCGACAGCCGCTATGGCTACACCTTC

clone_size: NA
v_call: TRBV9
j_call: TRBJ2-1
d_call: TRBD1
cdr3_aa: CASTPRGTENNEQFF
cdr3_nt: TGTGCCAGCACTCCCCGTGGGACAGAGAACAATGAGCAGTTCTTC

clone_size: NA
v_call: TRBV11-3
j_call: TRBJ2-5
d_call: NA
cdr3_aa: CASSFIPGSAQYF
cdr3_nt: TGTGCCAGCAGCTTTATTCCAGGGTCGGCCCAGTACTTC

clone_size: NA
v_call: TRBV15
j_call: TRBJ2-3
d_call: TRBD2
cdr3_aa: CATSRGLTSGGATDTQYF
cdr3_nt: TGTGCCACCAGCAGAGGGTTGACTAGCGGGGGGGCCACAGATACGCAGTATTTT

clone_size: NA
v_call: TRBV9
j_call: TRBJ1-2
d_call: TRBD1
cdr3_aa: CASSFTGQGNHGYTF
cdr3_nt: TGTGCCAGCAGCTTCACGGGACAGGGGAACCATGGCTACACCTTC

clone_size: NA
v_call: TRBV27
j_call: TRBJ1-1
d_call: NA
cdr3_aa: CASSQQVGNTEAFF
cdr3_nt: TGTGCCAGCAGTCAACAGGTAGGGAACACTGAAGCTTTCTTT

clone_size: NA
v_call: TRBV4-2
j_call: TRBJ2-7
d_call: NA
cdr3_aa: CASSPSIGRYEQYF
cdr3_nt: TGTGCCAGCAGCCCCAGCATAGGGAGGTACGAGCAGTACTTC

clone_size: NA
v_call: TRBV5-1
j_call: TRBJ1-6
d_call: NA
cdr3_aa: CASSLAGYNSPLHF
cdr3_nt: TGCGCCAGCAGCTTGGCGGGCTATAATTCACCCCTCCACTTT

clone_size: once
v_call: TRBV21-1
j_call: TRBJ2-7
d_call: NA
cdr3_aa: CASSNAVDSSYEQYF
cdr3_nt: TGTGCCAGCAGCAATGCCGTTGACAGCTCCTACGAGCAGTACTTC

clone_size: NA
v_call: TRBV19
j_call: TRBJ1-2
d_call: NA
cdr3_aa: CASSITGNYGYTF
cdr3_nt: TGTGCCAGTAGTATCACGGGGAACTATGGCTACACCTTC

clone_size: NA
v_call: TRBV7-9
j_call: TRBJ1-2
d_call: TRBD1
cdr3_aa: CASSLLGRGDYGYTF
cdr3_nt: TGTGCCAGCAGCTTATTGGGCAGGGGGGACTATGGCTACACCTTC

clone_size: NA
v_call: TRBV7-3
j_call: TRBJ2-5
d_call: NA
cdr3_aa: CASSFPREEVETQYF
cdr3_nt: TGTGCCAGCAGCTTTCCCAGGGAGGAGGTGGAGACCCAGTACTTC

clone_size: NA
v_call: TRBV5-4
j_call: TRBJ2-5
d_call: TRBD2
cdr3_aa: CASSLVLAGSFIIETQYF
cdr3_nt: TGTGCCAGCAGCTTGGTGCTAGCGGGAAGTTTTATAATAGAGACCCAGTACTTC

clone_size: NA
v_call: TRBV2
j_call: TRBJ2-2
d_call: TRBD1
cdr3_aa: CASRRQGTNTGELFF
cdr3_nt: TGTGCCAGCCGCAGACAGGGCACGAACACCGGGGAGCTGTTTTTT

clone_size: NA
v_call: TRBV7-9
j_call: TRBJ2-7
d_call: NA
cdr3_aa: CASSFGAGEQYF
cdr3_nt: TGTGCCAGCAGCTTCGGTGCAGGCGAGCAGTACTTC

clone_size: NA
v_call: TRBV27
j_call: TRBJ2-6
d_call: NA
cdr3_aa: CASSLGPGSGANVLTF
cdr3_nt: TGTGCCAGCAGTTTGGGCCCCGGCTCTGGGGCCAACGTCCTGACTTTC

clone_size: NA
v_call: TRBV27
j_call: TRBJ2-1
d_call: TRBD2
cdr3_aa: CASSPRTSGSFNEQFF
cdr3_nt: TGTGCCAGCAGTCCTCGGACTAGCGGGAGTTTCAATGAGCAGTTCTTC

clone_size: NA
v_call: TRBV5-4
j_call: TRBJ2-1
d_call: NA
cdr3_aa: CASSPPKGGRNNEQFF
cdr3_nt: TGTGCCAGCAGCCCCCCCAAAGGGGGACGAAACAATGAGCAGTTCTTC

clone_size: NA
v_call: TRBV15
j_call: TRBJ2-3
d_call: TRBD2
cdr3_aa: CATSRGLSGGASDTQYF
cdr3_nt: TGTGCCACCAGCAGAGGTCTCAGCGGGGGGGCCTCGGATACGCAGTATTTT

clone_size: NA
v_call: TRBV9
j_call: TRBJ2-7
d_call: NA
cdr3_aa: CASSVTGIPYEQYF
cdr3_nt: TGTGCCAGCAGCGTAACCGGGATACCCTACGAGCAGTACTTC

clone_size: NA
v_call: TRBV6-1
j_call: TRBJ1-1
d_call: NA
cdr3_aa: CASSEFSNTEAFF
cdr3_nt: TGTGCCAGCAGTGAGTTCTCGAACACTGAAGCTTTCTTT

clone_size: NA
v_call: TRBV5-5
j_call: TRBJ2-7
d_call: NA
cdr3_aa: CASSLTDTSSYEQYF
cdr3_nt: TGTGCCAGCAGCTTAACCGACACGAGCTCCTACGAGCAGTACTTC

clone_size: NA
v_call: TRBV5-6
j_call: TRBJ2-7
d_call: TRBD1
cdr3_aa: CASSLGIPGQGRAHEQYF
cdr3_nt: TGTGCCAGCAGCTTGGGCATCCCGGGACAGGGAAGGGCCCACGAGCAGTACTTC

clone_size: NA
v_call: TRBV6-5
j_call: TRBJ1-2
d_call: NA
cdr3_aa: CASTLGGGREFTF
cdr3_nt: TGTGCCAGCACTCTAGGGGGGGGAAGGGAATTTACCTTC

clone_size: NA
v_call: TRBV4-1
j_call: TRBJ1-4
d_call: NA
cdr3_aa: CASSQVGQGGEKLFF
cdr3_nt: TGCGCCAGCAGCCAAGTAGGGCAGGGCGGTGAAAAACTGTTTTTT

clone_size: NA
v_call: TRBV5-5
j_call: TRBJ1-5
d_call: NA
cdr3_aa: CASSRGPNSNQPQHF
cdr3_nt: TGTGCCAGCAGCCGAGGGCCCAATAGCAATCAGCCCCAGCATTTT

clone_size: NA
v_call: TRBV10-3
j_call: TRBJ1-1
d_call: TRBD1
cdr3_aa: CAISFTGGNTEAFF
cdr3_nt: TGTGCCATCAGCTTTACAGGGGGAAACACTGAAGCTTTCTTT

clone_size: NA
v_call: TRBV7-2
j_call: TRBJ1-1
d_call: NA
cdr3_aa: CASHFSWNTEAFF
cdr3_nt: TGTGCCAGCCACTTTAGCTGGAACACTGAAGCTTTCTTT

clone_size: NA
v_call: TRBV29-1
j_call: TRBJ2-1
d_call: NA
cdr3_aa: CSVEVDTYSYNEQFF
cdr3_nt: TGCAGCGTTGAAGTGGACACGTACTCCTACAATGAGCAGTTCTTC